A selection of T cell receptor beta chains follows, all from one sample in a study of blood T cells in healthy people across ages. TCRdb processed the 5' RACE reads anew with MiXCR; each CDR3 protein has one entry. The top ten hold 15% to 17% of the sample, which has 630,000 or so distinct CDR3 sequences, about 30% seen once. Sequences were obtained from blood. The receptors derive from a woman aged 80 or older in good health. CDR3s include the opening cysteine and the closing phenylalanine or tryptophan.

v_gene: TRBV21-1; j_gene: TRBJ2-5; CDR3aa: CASSKLSGGSQETQYF
v_gene: TRBV20-1; j_gene: TRBJ2-7; CDR3aa: CSAVKEDGWLDEQYF
v_gene: TRBV20-1; j_gene: TRBJ1-2; CDR3aa: CSARDRPQGSLGGYTF
v_gene: TRBV12-3/TRBV12-4; j_gene: TRBJ2-6; CDR3aa: CASSPYGNSGANVLTF
v_gene: TRBV11-2; j_gene: TRBJ1-2; CDR3aa: CASSTRQGYGYTF
v_gene: TRBV28; j_gene: TRBJ2-7; CDR3aa: CASSSLGSEQYF
v_gene: TRBV5-1; j_gene: TRBJ1-1; CDR3aa: CASSLAQGKDTEAFF
v_gene: TRBV7-9; j_gene: TRBJ2-3; CDR3aa: CASSLGGPLRKYF
v_gene: TRBV6-2/TRBV6-3; j_gene: TRBJ2-7; CDR3aa: CASSHSVAGSYSYEQYF
v_gene: TRBV9; j_gene: TRBJ1-1; CDR3aa: CASSVSQMNTEAFF
v_gene: TRBV20-1; j_gene: TRBJ1-5; CDR3aa: CSAEPGLVGNQPQHF
v_gene: TRBV27; j_gene: TRBJ2-1; CDR3aa: CASSLDAGGRSEQFF
v_gene: TRBV7-8; j_gene: TRBJ1-2; CDR3aa: CASSLEGTVPNYGYTF
v_gene: TRBV7-3; j_gene: TRBJ2-1; CDR3aa: CASSPTGGVDEQFF
v_gene: TRBV2; j_gene: TRBJ1-2; CDR3aa: CASSERGTYGYTF
v_gene: TRBV11-2; j_gene: TRBJ2-1; CDR3aa: CASSLVAQVNEQVF
v_gene: TRBV27; j_gene: TRBJ2-7; CDR3aa: CASTGIAGVSSYEQYF
v_gene: TRBV4-3; j_gene: TRBJ2-4; CDR3aa: CASSQVAPQTSDPTPAKNIQYF
v_gene: TRBV20-1; j_gene: TRBJ2-1; CDR3aa: CSGQWGGSYNEQFF
v_gene: TRBV3-1; j_gene: TRBJ2-1; CDR3aa: CASSQMGTAYNEQFF
v_gene: TRBV10-3; j_gene: TRBJ1-1; CDR3aa: CAISEMDRRGTEAFF
v_gene: TRBV7-2; j_gene: TRBJ1-2; CDR3aa: CASSSSFIGEYGYTF
v_gene: TRBV18; j_gene: TRBJ2-3; CDR3aa: CASSPLAGGRTDTQYF
v_gene: TRBV5-6; j_gene: TRBJ1-2; CDR3aa: CASSYGPLGGYTF
v_gene: TRBV20-1; j_gene: TRBJ2-1; CDR3aa: CSARIQGAGNEQFF
v_gene: TRBV5-1; j_gene: TRBJ1-1; CDR3aa: CASSHRQGPNTEAFF
v_gene: TRBV12-3/TRBV12-4; j_gene: TRBJ2-7; CDR3aa: CASSQQDTYEQYF
v_gene: TRBV7-9; j_gene: TRBJ1-4; CDR3aa: CASSTRLDRGQYEKLFF
v_gene: TRBV6-1; j_gene: TRBJ2-7; CDR3aa: CASSEAISGGNYEQYF
v_gene: TRBV5-1; j_gene: TRBJ1-1; CDR3aa: CASGFQGTGANTEAFF
v_gene: TRBV5-6; j_gene: TRBJ2-7; CDR3aa: CASSFPGGADEQYF
v_gene: TRBV25-1; j_gene: TRBJ1-2; CDR3aa: CASSEGTGTVIANYGYTF
v_gene: TRBV11-2; j_gene: TRBJ2-1; CDR3aa: CASSPFLAVSHEQFF
v_gene: TRBV4-3; j_gene: TRBJ1-1; CDR3aa: CASSQVNFIEGTEAFF
v_gene: TRBV5-1; j_gene: TRBJ1-2; CDR3aa: CASRQTGTNHGYTF
v_gene: TRBV10-3; j_gene: TRBJ1-2; CDR3aa: CAISRGNYGYTF
v_gene: TRBV6-1; j_gene: TRBJ2-2; CDR3aa: CASSEVPAGGYNTGELFF
v_gene: TRBV27; j_gene: TRBJ1-1; CDR3aa: CASSFWGMNTEAFF
v_gene: TRBV30; j_gene: TRBJ1-2; CDR3aa: CAWDGGSGYTF
v_gene: TRBV6-6; j_gene: TRBJ1-5; CDR3aa: CASAEKGQPQHF
v_gene: TRBV6-5; j_gene: TRBJ2-1; CDR3aa: CASSYSGRGLYNEQFF
v_gene: TRBV20-1; j_gene: TRBJ1-1; CDR3aa: CSAQTQGGTEAFF
v_gene: TRBV19; j_gene: TRBJ1-5; CDR3aa: CASREVGTGGGQPQHF